These 29 T cell receptor beta chains share one sample of origin, sequenced in a study of tacrolimus-resistant gene-edited T cells for transplant recipients. The protocol was immunoSEQ multiplex PCR, while the TCRdb copy is restricted to in-frame clones and leaves out a portion. Counted here are 660 or so clones, more than 45% occurring once; the ten biggest clones make up 75% to 90%. Cells responding to overlapping CMV pp65 and IE-1 peptide pools within 7 hours were enriched by IFNgamma secretion. Without any electroporation, unmodified control products were expanded alongside the modified ones. Culture with recombinant human IL-7 and IL-15 expanded the enriched CMV-specific T cells. The sample was a CMV-specific product grown in culture. These receptors originate from a human donor in good health, a blood donor.

V and J are TRBV10-3 and TRBJ2-3; 8 bases map to TRBD2. CDR1 is ENHRY and CDR2 is SYGVKD in the germline V gene. The CDR3 is 16 residues long. Germline trimming cut 0 bases from V and 4 bases from J; bases unmatched to any gene: 6. For the CDR3, the DNA is TGTGCCATCAGTGAGTCGAGGCTAGCGGGCCCAGATACGCAGTATTTT. Its protein is CAISESRLAGPDTQYF.

The CDR3 reads CAGGGERTGGTQYF. The CDR3 region has the DNA TGTGCCGGAGGAGGGGAGAGGACAGGGGGTACGCAGTATTTT. This chain joins TRBV7-9 and TRBJ2-3; the match to TRBD1 covers 10 bases. The CDR3 spans 14 residues. In germline, CDR1 is SEHNR, CDR2 FQNEAQ (reference sequence). V was pared by 11 bases and J by 8 bases, with 13 bases of the junction left unmatched.

J is TRBJ2-1 and V is TRBV7-2; D gene unclear. Trimming removed 1 base at V and 0 bases at J, with 7 bases between. Germline-derived CDR1 and CDR2 are SGHTA and FQGNSA. The CDR3 extends over 15 amino acids. CDR3 sequence: CASSLGSVSYNEQFF. The CDR3 DNA reads as TGTGCCAGCAGCTTAGGGAGTGTCTCCTACAATGAGCAGTTCTTC.

This clone rates as hyperexpanded. Other DNA sequences from this sample encode an identical CDR3 as well. V gene TRBV5-1 combines with J gene TRBJ2-1, with D hard to call. The CDR3 has 11 amino acids. Germline CDR1 is SGHRS and CDR2 is YFSETQ. Trimming removed 5 bases at V and 5 bases at J, with 5 bases between. The DNA for the CDR3 is TGCGCCAGCAGTGGAAACAATGAGCAGTTCTTC. Translated, it gives CASSGNNEQFF.

This clone appeared once. This CDR3 is also generated by other DNA sequences in the sample. The chain couples TRBV4-3 to TRBJ2-3; weak D call: TRBD2 (7 bases). This CDR3 region has 17 residues. Per germline, CDR1 LGHNA and CDR2 YSLEER. With 0 bases removed from V and 0 bases from J, the gap between germline ends came to 13 bases. The CDR3 spells CASSQEGGGPSTDTQYF. As DNA, the CDR3 is TGCGCCAGCAGCCAAGAGGGCGGGGGCCCTAGCACAGATACGCAGTATTTT.

This sequence joins TRBV30 and TRBJ2-3, with D perhaps matching TRBD1 or TRBD2 (6 bases each). Germline V gives CDR1 GTSNPN, CDR2 SVGIG (reference sequence). The CDR3 covers 13 residues. Trimming took off 5 bases at V and 2 bases at J, with 11 bases between the two ends. The CDR3 bases are TGTGCCTGGGGGGGGCACTACACAGATACGCAGTATTTT. This codes for CAWGGHYTDTQYF.

The rearrangement links TRBV6-2 or TRBV6-3 to TRBJ1-1; D perhaps matches TRBD1 (6 bases). Germline CDR1 is MNHEY and CDR2 is SVGEGT. V lost 4 bases, J lost 0 bases, and 15 bases lay in between. CDR3 length equals 16 residues. The CDR3 loop reads CASSFVRGTLNTEAFF. In nucleotides, the CDR3 is TGTGCCAGCAGTTTTGTGAGGGGGACTTTGAACACTGAAGCTTTCTTT.

This clone ranks as medium-sized (0.01 to 0.1%). The chain employs TRBV18 and TRBJ1-5; 7 positions agree with TRBD1. This CDR3 comprises 15 residues. The germline V gene encodes CDR1 KGHSH and CDR2 LQKENI. V shed 6 bases, J shed 5 bases, and the junction held 10 bases outside the gene matches. The CDR3 DNA follows: TGTGCCAGCTCCCTAAAGGGGGCGAACTATCAGCCCCAGCATTTT. This translates into CASSLKGANYQPQHF.

This clone was observed a few times. V usage is TRBV28 and J usage is TRBJ2-7; 8 nucleotides align to TRBD1. The CDR3 has 13 amino acids. Germline loops: CDR1 MDHEN, CDR2 SYDVKM. J gave up 4 bases and V 8 bases, and 7 bases lay outside the gene matches. CDR3 bases: TGTGCCAGCTCGGACAGGGTTCGATACGAGCAGTACTTC. This gives the protein CASSDRVRYEQYF.

This clone has only one observation. The rearrangement joins TRBV3-1 (or the pseudogene TRBV3-2) to TRBJ2-5; 7 bases align to TRBD2. The CDR3 runs 16 residues. CDR1 is LGHDT and CDR2 is YNNKEL in the germline V gene (reference sequence). The J segment lost 5 bases and the V segment lost 5 bases, leaving 14 bases of the junction unmatched. The CDR3 bases are TGTGCCAGCAGCGAGCGGGGTCCCATTTCCTCTGAGACCCAGTACTTC. Protein: CASSERGPISSETQYF.

This sequence joins TRBV15 and TRBJ1-5, with unresolved D. The germline V gene encodes CDR1 LNHNV and CDR2 YYDKDF (reference sequence). The V end was cut by 0 bases, the J end by 8 bases, with 14 bases between. The CDR3 length is 15 residues. CDR3 amino acids: CATSRDPSFGEPQHF. For the CDR3, the DNA is TGTGCCACCAGCAGAGACCCGTCGTTTGGAGAGCCCCAGCATTTT.

This sequence joins TRBV19 and TRBJ1-1, with 7 bases aligning to TRBD1. Trimming removed 4 bases from V and 0 bases from J; junction bases left unmatched: 5. In germline, CDR1 is LNHDA, CDR2 SQIVND (reference sequence). This CDR3 is 15 amino acids long. In DNA form, the CDR3 reads TGTGCCAGTAGTACGACGACAGGGATGAACACTGAAGCTTTCTTT. Translation: CASSTTTGMNTEAFF.

This clone showed up just a few times. J is TRBJ1-1 and V is TRBV14, with no clear D. In germline, CDR1 is SGHDN, CDR2 FVKESK. This CDR3 is built from 13 residues. Trimming took 3 bases from V and 11 from J, leaving 16 bases between them. Here the CDR3 DNA reads TGTGCCAGCAGCCAGAGCCCGGGCGGTACCGCTTTCTTT. Its protein product is CASSQSPGGTAFF.

This clone has more than one count but fewer than ten. A junction boundary mismatches the germline segment, possibly from a read error. The gene calls are TRBV6-2 or TRBV6-3 and TRBJ2-3; TRBD2 aligns across 9 bases. Germline CDR1 is MNHEY and CDR2 is SVGEGT. The CDR3 covers 14 residues. In DNA, the CDR3 is TGTGCCAGCAATTACGGGACTAGCAGAGATACGCAGTATTTT. As protein: CASNYGTSRDTQYF.

In this sample, this clone is medium-sized. This sequence joins TRBV27 and TRBJ2-3; D is unclear. The CDR3 is 17 residues long. Looked up from germline, CDR1 is MNHEY and CDR2 is SMNVEV (reference sequence). V was clipped by 6 bases and J by 1 base, with 20 bases between them. The CDR3 sequence is CASRPLFGSTRTDTQYF. In nucleotides, the CDR3 is TGTGCCAGCAGACCTCTTTTTGGCTCCACCCGCACAGATACGCAGTATTTT.

V and J are TRBV5-5 and TRBJ2-5, with D perhaps TRBD1 (6 bases). The CDR3 length is 16 residues. CDR1 and CDR2 from the germline V gene are SGHKS and YYEKEE (reference sequence). V was clipped by 0 bases and J by 5 bases, with 17 bases between them. The CDR3 bases are TGTGCCAGCAGCTTGGGGGTGATGAAGCAGGGGGAGACCCAGTACTTC. Translation: CASSLGVMKQGETQYF.

This clone was counted a single time. This chain uses TRBV28 with TRBJ1-4, with TRBD1 identical over 7 bases. Per germline, CDR1 MDHEN and CDR2 SYDVKM. Trimming cost V 8 bases and J 5 bases; bases outside gene matches: 11. This CDR3 contains 15 residues. The CDR3 region has the DNA TGTGCCAGCTCAACCGCCGGGACAGTAAATGAAAAACTGTTTTTT. This codes for CASSTAGTVNEKLFF.

This clone was counted a single time. The chain couples TRBV6-6 to TRBJ2-5; 10 bases line up with TRBD1. CDR1 and CDR2 from the germline V gene are MNHNY and SVGAGI (reference sequence). Losses at the gene ends were 2 bases for V and 4 bases for J; bases not matched to a gene: 4. The CDR3 has 15 amino acids. DNA of the CDR3: TGTGCCAGCAGTTACGGACAGGGGGGAGGAGAGACCCAGTACTTC. As protein: CASSYGQGGGETQYF.

This clone was counted a few times. J is TRBJ2-1 and V is TRBV28; D gene ambiguous. Germline lookup yields CDR1 MDHEN and CDR2 SYDVKM. V was cut by 7 bases and J by 10 bases, with 20 bases left in between. This CDR3 has 14 amino acids. The CDR3 DNA reads TGTGCCAGCACTGATTCGACGCTCGTCTGGGAGCAGTTCTTC. The encoded protein is CASTDSTLVWEQFF.

This clone is medium-sized in the sample. V usage is TRBV29-1 and J usage is TRBJ2-7, with 15 nucleotides matching TRBD2. Germline values: CDR1 SQVTM, CDR2 ANQGSEA. Trimming removed 5 bases from V and 6 bases from J; junction bases left unmatched: 14. CDR3 size: 17 residues. For the CDR3, the DNA is TGCAGCGTTTCCGGGACTAGCGGGGGGTCCCACGTCTCCGAGCAGTACTTC. It yields the protein CSVSGTSGGSHVSEQYF.

The chain employs TRBV7-8 and TRBJ2-6, with 7 bases aligning to TRBD1. The J segment lost 0 bases and the V segment lost 1 base, leaving 6 bases of the junction unmatched. Per germline, CDR1 SGHVS and CDR2 FQNEAQ. The length of the CDR3 is 18 residues. The CDR3 loop is CASSLEGTAFSGANVLTF. CDR3 sequence (DNA): TGTGCCAGCAGCTTAGAAGGGACAGCTTTCTCTGGGGCCAACGTCCTGACTTTC.

The chain joins TRBV28 to TRBJ1-5, with D possibly being TRBD1 (5 bases). The CDR3 consists of 14 residues. Germline V gene data show CDR1 as MDHEN and CDR2 as SYDVKM. Trimming removed 3 bases at V and 7 bases at J, with 13 bases between. The CDR3 nucleotides read TGTGCCAGCAGTTTTCGACAGAATGAACAGCCCCAGCATTTT. Encoded protein: CASSFRQNEQPQHF.

The chain joins TRBV19 to TRBJ2-2; a weak D match, TRBD1 (6 bases). The CDR3 covers 16 residues. The V gene lost 6 bases and the J gene lost 0 bases, with 14 bases spanning the gap. Germline V gene data show CDR1 as LNHDA and CDR2 as SQIVND (reference sequence). CDR3 residues: CASSRTASTNTGELFF. The CDR3 region has the DNA TGTGCCAGTAGCCGGACAGCCTCTACGAACACCGGGGAGCTGTTTTTT.

The chain joins TRBV4-1 to TRBJ2-1, with a tentative D call TRBD2 (5 bases). CDR1 MGHRA and CDR2 YSYEKL come from the germline V gene. This CDR3 is 14 amino acids long. V was trimmed by 5 bases and J by 8 bases, leaving 16 bases between them. CDR3 sequence: CASSMGPEVHEQFF. The CDR3 DNA sequence: TGCGCCAGCAGCATGGGCCCGGAGGTTCATGAGCAGTTCTTC.

V is TRBV6-5 and J is TRBJ1-2, with D unclear. Per the germline V gene, CDR1 is MNHEY and CDR2 is SVGAGI. Trimming cost V 10 bases and J 0 bases, with 15 bases left between them. The CDR3 runs 14 residues. The CDR3 is CAIDNYGANYGYTF. As DNA, the CDR3 is TGTGCCATCGATAATTATGGCGCTAACTATGGCTACACCTTC.

The chain carries TRBV30 and TRBJ2-3, with D maybe TRBD1 (5 bases). The CDR3 extends over 13 amino acids. The germline V gene encodes CDR1 GTSNPN and CDR2 SVGIG (reference sequence). Trimming cost V 4 bases and J 4 bases, with 12 bases left between them. DNA for the CDR3: TGTGCCTGGACAGGGTCCACGCCAGATACGCAGTATTTT. This sequence encodes CAWTGSTPDTQYF.

The chain has TRBV29-1 and TRBJ1-2; 8 nucleotides agree with TRBD1. The CDR3 is 13 amino acids. J gave up 6 bases and V 2 bases, and 5 bases lay outside the gene matches. CDR1 and CDR2 (germline): SQVTM, ANQGSEA. The CDR3 nucleotides read TGCAGCGTTGAAATGGACAGGGAACATGGCTACACCTTC. It encodes CSVEMDREHGYTF.

The chain employs TRBV19 and TRBJ2-3, with D perhaps matching TRBD2 (5 bases). This CDR3 comprises 13 residues. Per the germline V gene, CDR1 is LNHDA and CDR2 is SQIVND (reference sequence). Trimming stripped 3 bases from V and 3 bases from J, with 7 bases between. This CDR3 reads CASSIEGTDTQYF. The CDR3 bases are TGTGCCAGTAGTATTGAGGGAACAGATACGCAGTATTTT.

This clone was seen a handful of times. This chain links TRBV19 with TRBJ1-1; D may be TRBD1 (5 bases). The V gene's germline CDR1 is LNHDA and CDR2 SQIVND (reference sequence). V lost 3 bases, J lost 6 bases, and 11 bases lay in between. The CDR3 is 13 residues long. CDR3 coding DNA: TGTGCCAGTAGTATCGAGGGGAGCTCTGAAGCTTTCTTT. Translating it yields CASSIEGSSEAFF. The full variable domain, with the rest looked up from reference TRBV19 and TRBJ1-1, is DGGITQSPKYLFRKEGQNVTLSCEQNLNHDAMYWYRQDPGQGLRLIYYSQIVNDFQKGDIAEGYSVSREKKESFPLTVTSAQKNPTAFYLCASSIEGSSEAFFGQGTRLTVV.